Here is one T cell receptor beta chain with its context. The CDR3 covers 15 residues. V was clipped by 4 bases and J by 2 bases; unmatched bases: 3. In germline, CDR1 is ENHRY, CDR2 SYGVKD. Sequencing was performed with immunoSEQ multiplex PCR; in TCRdb, only in-frame clones are kept and a portion is missing. The table has around 100,000 clones, 80% to 90% seen once; the top ten hold 4.9%. This sample is drawn from a study of blood T cell repertoires in COVID-19. This clonotype originated in a woman of 80 years or more with acute or convalescent COVID-19. Sequenced: peripheral blood. The chain joins TRBV10-3 to TRBJ2-3; 10 bases agree with TRBD2. The CDR3 reads CAISGLAGATDTQYF. DNA of the CDR3: TGTGCCATCAGTGGTCTAGCGGGGGCCACAGATACGCAGTATTTT.